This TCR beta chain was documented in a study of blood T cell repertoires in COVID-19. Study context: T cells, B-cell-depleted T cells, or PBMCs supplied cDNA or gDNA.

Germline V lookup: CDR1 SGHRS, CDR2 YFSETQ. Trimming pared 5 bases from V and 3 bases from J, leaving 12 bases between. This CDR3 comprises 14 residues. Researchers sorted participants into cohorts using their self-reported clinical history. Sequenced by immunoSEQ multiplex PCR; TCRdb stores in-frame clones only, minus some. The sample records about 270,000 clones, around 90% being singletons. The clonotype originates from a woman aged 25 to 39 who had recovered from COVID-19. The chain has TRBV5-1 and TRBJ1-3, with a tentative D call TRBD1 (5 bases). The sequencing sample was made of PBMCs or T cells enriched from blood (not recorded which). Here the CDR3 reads CASSQGSVGNTIYF. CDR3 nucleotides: TGCGCCAGCAGTCAGGGTTCTGTTGGAAACACCATATATTTT.